A selection of T cell receptor beta chains follows, all from one sample in a study of cytomegalovirus exposure and HLA in healthy donors. Clones were read by immunoSEQ multiplex PCR, and TCRdb kept only the in-frame ones, dropping some. The sample shows approximately 150,000 clones, about 89% of them seen only once. The sample taken for sequencing was PBMCs. All receptors derive from a man younger than 30 in good health and CMV-seropositive. Each CDR3 is given with its conserved first and last residue. The order of the fields is V gene, clone size, J gene, CDR3 length, D gene, CDR3 DNA, CDR3 protein. D genes are given only for firm matches. A clone size is listed for some rows: how often the clone was seen (once, few, many), or a class if it is expanded.

TRBV7-8,few,TRBJ1-1,14,NA,TGTGCCAGCAGCTATCTCCGGTCGCAGGGCGAAGCTTTCTTT,CASSYLRSQGEAFF
TRBV11-1,NA,TRBJ2-1,13,NA,TGTGCCAGCAGCACAGATAGTCGCAATGAGCAGTTCTTC,CASSTDSRNEQFF
TRBV28,NA,TRBJ1-1,13,NA,TGTGCCAGCACTAAAGAGGGGGTGAATGAAGCTTTCTTT,CASTKEGVNEAFF
TRBV5-5,NA,TRBJ1-5,15,NA,TGTGCCAGCAGCTGGACTCCAGGGGAGCGTCAGCCCCAGCATTTT,CASSWTPGERQPQHF
TRBV27,once,TRBJ2-1,12,NA,TGTGCCAGCAGTTTGTTGGGCGATGAGCAGTTCTTC,CASSLLGDEQFF
TRBV7-8,NA,TRBJ2-3,16,NA,TGTGCCAGCAGCTTAGTCGGGGGAGCAGGCACAGATACGCAGTATTTT,CASSLVGGAGTDTQYF
TRBV4-3,NA,TRBJ2-3,14,NA,TGCGCCAGCAGCCCCCAAGCCTCCACAGATACGCAGTATTTT,CASSPQASTDTQYF
TRBV18,NA,TRBJ2-7,14,TRBD1,TGTGCCAGCTCACCGACAGGGGGGGAGTACGAGCAGTACTTC,CASSPTGGEYEQYF
TRBV6-1,NA,TRBJ1-5,12,NA,TGTGCCAGCAGTAAGAGGAGACTTCCCCAGCATTTT,CASSKRRLPQHF
TRBV6-5,NA,TRBJ2-1,15,NA,TGTGCCAGCAGTTTCCTCGGGGGCTCCTACAATGAGCAGTTCTTC,CASSFLGGSYNEQFF
TRBV10-3,once,TRBJ2-7,14,TRBD2,TGTGCCATCAGTGACACTAGCGGGGGGGCCGCGCAGTACTTC,CAISDTSGGAAQYF
TRBV5-4,NA,TRBJ2-1,15,TRBD2,TGTGCCAGCAGCTTGGTCGGGACTAGAACCAATGAGCAGTTCTTC,CASSLVGTRTNEQFF
TRBV7-8,NA,TRBJ1-6,15,TRBD1,TGTGCCAGCAGCTTAGGACAGGGCAGGAATTCACCCCTCCACTTT,CASSLGQGRNSPLHF
TRBV4-3,NA,TRBJ2-1,15,NA,TGCGCCAGCAGCCATAACGGGGTAACCTACAATGAGCAGTTCTTC,CASSHNGVTYNEQFF
TRBV6-4,NA,TRBJ2-5,17,TRBD1,TGTGCCAGCGGGCTCATCCGGGACAGTCTAGAGGGAGAGACCCAGTACTTC,CASGLIRDSLEGETQYF
TRBV11-2,NA,TRBJ2-1,15,TRBD2,TGTGCCAGCAGCCCGACTAGCGGGAGTTTTAATGAGCAGTTCTTC,CASSPTSGSFNEQFF
TRBV27,NA,TRBJ1-6,14,NA,TGTGCCAGCAGTTTGCGGGATTCGAATTCACCCCTCCACTTT,CASSLRDSNSPLHF
TRBV4-1,NA,TRBJ2-4,15,TRBD2,TGCGCCAGCAGCCAATCTAGCGGGGGGAAAAACATTCAGTACTTC,CASSQSSGGKNIQYF
TRBV5-1,NA,TRBJ1-2,15,TRBD1,TGCGCCAGCAGTACCGGGGACAGGGAAGGGTCTGGCTACACCTTC,CASSTGDREGSGYTF
TRBV5-4,NA,TRBJ2-7,15,TRBD1,TGTGCCAGCAGCGTCGGGACAGGGGGCTTTTACGAGCAGTACTTC,CASSVGTGGFYEQYF
TRBV18,NA,TRBJ2-1,16,TRBD2,TGTGCCAGCTCACCACCTTTGCGGGGGTTCTACAATGAGCAGTTCTTC,CASSPPLRGFYNEQFF
TRBV9,NA,TRBJ1-4,15,NA,TGTGCCAGCAGCGTAGGAGGGGGAAGTAATGAAAAACTGTTTTTT,CASSVGGGSNEKLFF
TRBV30,few,TRBJ2-2,11,NA,TGTGCCTGGAGTGTGTCTGGGGAGCTGTTTTTT,CAWSVSGELFF
TRBV5-1,once,TRBJ2-1,15,TRBD2,TGCGCCAGCAGCTTGGATGGCGGGAGGGGGAGTGAGCAGTTCTTC,CASSLDGGRGSEQFF
TRBV27,NA,TRBJ2-3,11,NA,TGTGCCAGCAGTCATTCGGAAGGACTCTTTTTT,CASSHSEGLFF
TRBV5-1,few,TRBJ2-2,14,TRBD2,TGCGCCAGCAGCTGGACTAGCGGGAGCGGGGAGCTGTTTTTT,CASSWTSGSGELFF
TRBV7-6,once,TRBJ1-1,13,NA,TGTGCCAGCAGCCGACAGGCCAACACTGAAGCTTTCTTT,CASSRQANTEAFF
TRBV5-1,NA,TRBJ2-1,17,TRBD2,TGCGCCAGCAGCTTGGAATTGATAGCGGGAACCTACAATGAGCAGTTCTTC,CASSLELIAGTYNEQFF
TRBV11-2,NA,TRBJ1-2,13,NA,TGTGCCAGCAGCTTAGAGGGCGGGACTGGCTACACCTTC,CASSLEGGTGYTF
TRBV28,NA,TRBJ2-7,14,TRBD1,TGTGCCAGCAGTTTCGGGACAGGGGACTACGAGCAGTACTTC,CASSFGTGDYEQYF
TRBV5-1,few,TRBJ1-5,12,NA,TGCGCCAGCAGCTTTGAGGGTCAGCCCCAGCATTTT,CASSFEGQPQHF
TRBV7-2,NA,TRBJ2-7,14,TRBD1,TGTGCCAGCAGCAAGGACAGGGGGAGATACGAGCAGTACTTC,CASSKDRGRYEQYF
TRBV5-1,once,TRBJ1-2,15,TRBD1,TGCGCCAGCAGCTTGGCCGGACAGGGGGTTTTTGGCTACACCTTC,CASSLAGQGVFGYTF
TRBV28,NA,TRBJ1-1,14,NA,TGTGCCAGCAGCCTCAAAGGGGAGAACACTGAAGCTTTCTTT,CASSLKGENTEAFF
TRBV6-1,NA,TRBJ2-7,15,TRBD2,TGTGCCAGCGTGGGGGGGCTAGCGGGCTCCTACGAGCAGTACTTC,CASVGGLAGSYEQYF
TRBV5-1,once,TRBJ2-7,13,NA,TGCGCCAGCAGGGAGACGAGCTCCTACGAGCAGTACTTC,CASRETSSYEQYF
TRBV7-2,NA,TRBJ2-1,11,NA,TGTGCCAGCAGGTTACGGGGGTCTCCGGTCTTC,CASRLRGSPVF
TRBV4-2,NA,TRBJ1-2,16,NA,TGTGCCAGCAGCCAAGGGGCAGATCCAACCGGCTATGGCTACACCTTC,CASSQGADPTGYGYTF
TRBV4-2,NA,TRBJ2-6,17,NA,TGTGCCAGCAGCCAAGAGGGTACGGGGAACGGGGCCAACGTCCTGACTTTC,CASSQEGTGNGANVLTF
TRBV27,NA,TRBJ1-5,15,NA,TGTGCCAGCAGCACCCGCCCAAGCTTAAATCAGCCCCAGCATTTT,CASSTRPSLNQPQHF
TRBV29-1,NA,TRBJ1-5,15,TRBD1,TGCAGCGTTACTCTTACAGGGGGACGGGATCAGCCCCAGCATTTT,CSVTLTGGRDQPQHF
TRBV7-2,NA,TRBJ2-7,15,TRBD1,TGTGCCAGCAGCTTATCGGGACAGGGCTCCTACGAGCAGTACTTC,CASSLSGQGSYEQYF
TRBV5-1,NA,TRBJ2-5,13,NA,TGCGCCAGCAGCTTAGGGGGAAAAGAGACCCAGTACTTC,CASSLGGKETQYF
TRBV6-4,few,TRBJ2-6,16,NA,TGTGCCAGCAGTGACGGGGGGGCCTCTGGGGCCAACGTCCTGACTTTC,CASSDGGASGANVLTF